Following are 4 T cell receptor beta chains from one sample sequenced in a study of Tregs in tolerant kidney transplant recipients. Using immunoSEQ multiplex PCR, the repertoire was profiled, and TCRdb retains in-frame clones only, with some absent. Counted here are roughly 8,300 clones, roughly a third occurring once; the ten biggest clones make up 5.5% to 7.5%. After about six days with irradiated graft donor PBMCs, CFSE-labeled recipient PBMCs were FACS-sorted. Antigens of these TCRs are unknown. Sample: CD8+ T cells from blood cultured with allogeneic cells, taken before the transplant. These receptors all stem from a human patient who received a combined kidney and bone marrow transplant.

This clone was detected a few times. The V call is TRBV15, the J call TRBJ1-5, with D perhaps matching TRBD1 (6 bases). CDR1 LNHNV and CDR2 YYDKDF come from the germline V gene (reference sequence). The V and J ends lost 0 bases and 3 bases respectively, with 9 bases between them. The CDR3 sequence is 15 residues long. CDR3 loop: CATSRDRGINQPQHF. The CDR3 DNA reads TGTGCCACCAGCAGAGATAGGGGGATCAATCAGCCCCAGCATTTT.

This clone is categorized as medium-sized. The genes are TRBV5-1 and TRBJ1-1; 7 bases match TRBD1. This CDR3 is built from 17 residues. Germline values: CDR1 SGHRS, CDR2 YFSETQ. V shed 3 bases and J 0 bases; nucleotides not matched to a gene: 11. Here the CDR3 reads CASSSSAYGTVNTEAFF. CDR3 nucleotides: TGCGCCAGCAGCTCGTCGGCCTACGGGACAGTGAACACTGAAGCTTTCTTT.

The rearrangement links TRBV27 to TRBJ2-7; 9 bases are a match to TRBD1. The germline gives CDR1 MNHEY, CDR2 SMNVEV (reference sequence). The CDR3 totals 15 residues. With V trimmed by 4 bases and J by 3 bases, 7 bases remained unmatched. The DNA of the CDR3 is TGTGCCAGCAGTTCAACCGGGACAGGGCTCTACGAGCAGTACTTC. This encodes CASSSTGTGLYEQYF.

Within the sample, this clone is medium-sized (0.01 to 0.1%). This chain joins TRBV19 and TRBJ2-7, with unresolved D. Germline V gives CDR1 LNHDA, CDR2 SQIVND (reference sequence). V dropped 4 bases and J dropped 2 bases, with 9 bases sitting between them. This CDR3 is built from 13 residues. The CDR3 DNA follows: TGTGCCAGTAGTAGTATTAATACCTACGAGCAGTACTTC. It codes for CASSSINTYEQYF.